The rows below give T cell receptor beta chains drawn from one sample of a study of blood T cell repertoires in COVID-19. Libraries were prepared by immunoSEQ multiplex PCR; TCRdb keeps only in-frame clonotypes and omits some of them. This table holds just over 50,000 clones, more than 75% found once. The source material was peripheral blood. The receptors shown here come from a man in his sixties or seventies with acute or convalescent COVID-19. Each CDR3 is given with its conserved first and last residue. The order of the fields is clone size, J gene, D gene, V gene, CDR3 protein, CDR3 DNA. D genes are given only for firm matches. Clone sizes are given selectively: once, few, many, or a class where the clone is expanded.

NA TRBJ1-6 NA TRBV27 CASRRAGISPLHF TGTGCCAGCAGACGTGCCGGGATTTCACCCCTCCACTTT
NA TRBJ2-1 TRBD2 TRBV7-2 CASSLVSGGHNEQFF TGTGCCAGCAGCTTAGTGAGCGGGGGACACAATGAGCAGTTCTTC
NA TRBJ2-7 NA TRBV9 CASPISRHPYEQYF TGTGCCAGCCCCATCTCAAGACACCCCTACGAGCAGTACTTC
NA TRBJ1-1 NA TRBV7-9 CASSSQGMNTEAFF TGTGCCAGCAGCTCACAGGGAATGAACACTGAAGCTTTCTTT
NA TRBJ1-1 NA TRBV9 CASSLQGFVGTEAFF TGTGCCAGCAGTCTCCAGGGTTTTGTAGGCACTGAAGCTTTCTTT
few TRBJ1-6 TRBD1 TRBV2 CASRYPGQGNSPLHF TGTGCCAGCAGGTATCCGGGACAGGGGAATTCACCCCTCCACTTT
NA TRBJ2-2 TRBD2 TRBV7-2 CASSILAGTGELFF TGTGCCAGCAGCATACTAGCGGGCACCGGGGAGCTGTTTTTT
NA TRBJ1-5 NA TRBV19 CASSKYSNQPQHF TGTGCCAGTAGTAAATATAGCAATCAGCCCCAGCATTTT
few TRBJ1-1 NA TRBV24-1 CATSDFSNVEAFF TGTGCCACCAGTGACTTTAGTAACGTTGAAGCTTTCTTT
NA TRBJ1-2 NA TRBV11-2 CASSPNPGRQWGYTF TGTGCCAGCAGCCCAAACCCCGGACGACAGTGGGGCTACACCTTC
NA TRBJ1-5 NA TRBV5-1 CASSLLPQQPQHF TGCGCCAGCAGCTTGCTTCCGCAGCAGCCCCAGCATTTT
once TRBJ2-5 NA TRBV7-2 CASSFRQSPTQYF TGTGCCAGCAGCTTTCGACAGTCCCCGACCCAGTACTTC
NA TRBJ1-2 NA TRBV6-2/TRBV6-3 CASSLLTGTSYTF TGTGCCAGCAGCCTCTTAACCGGGACAAGCTACACCTTC
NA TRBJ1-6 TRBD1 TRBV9 CASSVGGQHNSPLHF TGTGCCAGCAGCGTAGGGGGACAGCATAATTCACCCCTCCACTTT